This TCR beta chain was identified during a study of T cells expressing NK-cell markers. After re-calling the 5' RACE reads, TCRdb lists one entry per CDR3 protein, DNA absent. This sample contains 250,000 to 300,000 distinct CDR3 sequences. The CDR3 is 16 residues long. CDR1 and CDR2 (germline): SGHRS, YFSETQ. The TCR sequence derives from a man younger than 30 in good health. This chain connects TRBV5-1 to TRBJ1-4. The sequenced sample was blood T cells: a sorted CD56 or NKG2C T cell subset, CD4+ or CD8+ T cells, or bulk PBMC T cells (not recorded which). CDR3 in amino acids: CASSDIRKGINEKLFF.